The 16 T cell receptor beta chains presented below share a single source sample, sequenced in a study of blood T cell repertoires in COVID-19 (dated by TCRdb to 2020 to 2021). The library was prepared using the immunoSEQ multiplex PCR assay. TCRdb took this table from immuneACCESS and kept in-frame rearrangements with V and J called. Such tables lack part of the clones; where checked against another copy, unresolved V genes explain under half of the gap, and the rest is unexplained. The sample table records approximately 670,000 clones; 75% to 90% of these occur just once. The ten largest clones capture roughly 0.25% of the sample. The sample comprised peripheral blood. Receptors were obtained from a woman aged 18 to 35 with acute or convalescent COVID-19.

The CDR3 sequence is CASSEGGGVRTEAFF. The DNA of the CDR3 is TGTGCCAGCAGTGAGGGCGGGGGCGTGAGAACTGAAGCTTTCTTT. V is TRBV2 and J is TRBJ1-1; a weak D match, TRBD1 (6 bases). Trimming cost V 3 bases and J 5 bases, with 16 bases left between them. The CDR3 has 15 amino acids. Germline lookup yields CDR1 SNHLY and CDR2 FYNNEI.

This clone was detected once. This sequence joins TRBV5-1 and TRBJ2-3; maybe TRBD1 (6 bases). The CDR3 sequence is 16 residues long. CDR1 is SGHRS and CDR2 is YFSETQ in the germline V gene. V dropped 4 bases and J dropped 1 base, with 16 bases sitting between them. CDR3 DNA: TGCGCCAGCAGCCCCTTGACAGGACCCCGCACAGATACGCAGTATTTT. It encodes CASSPLTGPRTDTQYF. Full variable domain (rest looked up from reference TRBV5-1 and TRBJ2-3): KAGVTQTPRYLIKTRGQQVTLSCSPISGHRSVSWYQQTPGQGLQFLFEYFSETQRNKGNFPGRFSGRQFSNSRSEMNVSTLELGDSALYLCASSPLTGPRTDTQYFGPGTRLTVL.

The genes are TRBV7-2 and TRBJ2-3; 7 positions agree with TRBD1. Trimming removed 4 bases from V and 1 base from J; junction bases left unmatched: 2. Germline V CDR1 and CDR2: SGHTA, FQGNSA. The CDR3 contains 14 residues. The CDR3 DNA reads as TGTGCCAGCAGCTCCGGACAGGGCACAGATACGCAGTATTTT. Its translation is CASSSGQGTDTQYF.

This chain joins TRBV11-2 and TRBJ1-1; no firm D call. V lost 5 bases and J lost 10, with 17 bases in between. This CDR3 is 13 amino acids long. Germline CDR1 reads SGHAT; CDR2 reads FQNNGV. For the CDR3, the DNA is TGTGCCAGCAGCCCAGACGGCCCCCCGGGAGCTTTCTTT. It yields the protein CASSPDGPPGAFF.

This clone appeared a single time. The chain links TRBV5-4 to TRBJ2-2, with D perhaps TRBD1 (5 bases). The CDR3 is 14 residues long. The V gene's germline CDR1 is SGHNT and CDR2 YYREEE (reference sequence). Trimming took 0 bases from V and 6 from J, leaving 9 bases between them. The CDR3 DNA is TGTGCCAGCAGCTTGGAGGACAACTCCGGGGAGCTGTTTTTT. It yields the protein CASSLEDNSGELFF.

The chain combines TRBV5-1 with TRBJ2-7; 9 positions agree with TRBD1. Germline loops: CDR1 SGHRS, CDR2 YFSETQ. This CDR3 region has 15 residues. Trimming cost V 0 bases and J 6 bases; bases outside gene matches: 7. The CDR3 DNA reads as TGCGCCAGCAGCTTGGGGGACAGGGACCCTACCGAGCAGTACTTC. It specifies CASSLGDRDPTEQYF.

The chain employs TRBV9 and TRBJ2-7, with TRBD2 matching 9 bases. The V segment lost 0 bases and the J segment 4 bases; nucleotides outside the gene matches: 5. The V gene's germline CDR1 is SGDLS and CDR2 YYNGEE. The CDR3 sequence is 15 residues long. The CDR3 is CASSVGPSGAYEQYF. In DNA form, the CDR3 reads TGTGCCAGCAGCGTAGGTCCTAGCGGGGCATACGAGCAGTACTTC.

The CDR3 region is CASSLPGTGELFF. The CDR3 region has the DNA TGTGCCAGCAGTTTACCGGGGACCGGGGAGCTGTTTTTT. The rearrangement uses TRBV12-3 or TRBV12-4 and TRBJ2-2; D may be TRBD2 (5 bases). The CDR3 totals 13 residues. Deletions cut 2 bases from V and 5 bases from J, with 6 bases between.

The chain links TRBV10-3 to TRBJ1-6; D is unclear. Trimming cost V 10 bases and J 0 bases, with 7 bases left between them. Germline loops: CDR1 ENHRY, CDR2 SYGVKD. This CDR3 is 13 amino acids long. CDR3 sequence (DNA): TGTGCCAGTAGTAGCTCCTATAATTCACCCCTCCACTTT. Translation gives CASSSSYNSPLHF.

This clone showed up just a few times. The CDR3 sequence: CASSLGGQDGYTF. The CDR3 nucleotides are TGCGCCAGCAGCTTGGGTGGGCAAGATGGCTACACCTTC. This chain joins TRBV5-1 and TRBJ1-2; D is undetermined. The germline V gene has CDR1 SGHRS and CDR2 YFSETQ. The CDR3 is 13 residues long. The V end lost 0 bases, the J end lost 6 bases, and 9 bases lay between the germline ends.

The rearrangement links TRBV19 to TRBJ1-1; 9 positions agree with TRBD1. CDR1 and CDR2 from the germline V gene are LNHDA and SQIVND (reference sequence). The CDR3 covers 12 residues. V shed 8 bases, J shed 4 bases, and the junction held 2 bases outside the gene matches. The CDR3 is CASSGQGTEAFF. DNA of the CDR3: TGTGCCAGTTCGGGACAGGGCACTGAAGCTTTCTTT.

This chain joins TRBV11-2 and TRBJ2-7, with a possible D match to TRBD2 (6 bases). The CDR3 has 13 amino acids. CDR1 is SGHAT, CDR2 FQNNGV, per germline. V was pared by 3 bases and J by 6 bases, with 12 bases between. Written as DNA, the CDR3 is TGTGCCAGCAGCTTCGCGGTGGGAGGCGAGCAGTACTTC. Its translation: CASSFAVGGEQYF.

This chain connects TRBV4-3 to TRBJ1-6; D unclear. V was shortened by 4 bases and J by 7 bases, with 5 bases between the two germline ends. This CDR3 is 12 amino acids long. In germline, CDR1 is LGHNA, CDR2 YSLEER. CDR3 DNA sequence: TGCGCCAGCAGCCTCTTGAATTCACCCCTCCACTTT. Protein: CASSLLNSPLHF.

The chain links TRBV4-1 to TRBJ1-6; 9 nucleotides align to TRBD1. CDR1 is MGHRA and CDR2 is YSYEKL in the germline V gene. V gave up 2 bases and J gave up 3 bases; unmatched junction bases: 8. This CDR3 contains 18 residues. In nucleotides, the CDR3 is TGCGCCAGCAGCCAATTCCAACAGGGGGCAAACTATAATTCACCCCTCCACTTT. This codes for CASSQFQQGANYNSPLHF.

The genes are TRBV9 and TRBJ1-4; 8 positions agree with TRBD1. CDR3 length: 17 amino acids. V was pared by 0 bases and J by 0 bases, with 4 bases of the junction left unmatched. The V gene's germline CDR1 is SGDLS and CDR2 YYNGEE. The CDR3 region has the DNA TGTGCCAGCAGCGTAGCCGGGACAGGAGCAACTAATGAAAAACTGTTTTTT. Its protein product is CASSVAGTGATNEKLFF.

The chain couples TRBV4-1 to TRBJ2-7, with 10 positions matching TRBD1. This CDR3 has 16 residues. Trimming at V came to 4 bases and at J to 4 bases, leaving 10 bases not matched to a gene. Per the germline V gene, CDR1 is MGHRA and CDR2 is YSYEKL. The CDR3 nucleotides are TGCGCCAGCAGCCTATTAGACGGACAGGGGGTATACGAGCAGTACTTC. Protein sequence: CASSLLDGQGVYEQYF.